In its sample, the clone carrying this T cell receptor beta chain was seen many times. The data originate from a study of tumor-infiltrating lymphocytes in primary liver carcinoma. The researchers produced TCR beta cDNA from 450 to 600 ng total RNA with a constant-region primer. Generation of the TCR beta libraries relied on three nested multiplex PCR rounds using slightly modified ARM-PCR. The two initial PCR rounds, approximately 10 cycles each, used TRBV1-TRBV30 forward and C-beta reverse primers. TCRdb analysed the multiplex PCR reads with MiXCR anew, one entry per CDR3 protein. In the table there are about 310,000 distinct CDR3 sequences, 50% to 60% of which are singletons. Trimming pared 4 bases from V and 0 bases from J, leaving 5 bases between. The CDR3 runs to 12 residues. The germline gives CDR1 SQVTM, CDR2 ANQGSEA. Unsorted whole blood yielded the blood RNA, and germline DNA was also extracted.

The rearrangement joins TRBV29-1 to TRBJ2-3; no clear D gene. Sequencing used peripheral blood. This TCR came from a woman aged 25 to 39 with primary liver carcinoma and hepatitis B virus infection. The CDR3 sequence is CSVVPSTDTQYF. In DNA, the CDR3 is TGCAGCGTTGTTCCTAGCACAGATACGCAGTATTTT.